This entry lists 32 T cell receptor beta chains sequenced from one sample in a study of blood T cell repertoires in COVID-19. The repertoire was sequenced with immunoSEQ multiplex PCR; TCRdb's copy has only in-frame clones and lacks some. The sample has some 300,000 clones; roughly 90% are singletons. Material for sequencing was PBMCs or T cells enriched from blood (not recorded which). The source is a woman aged 25 to 39 who had been exposed to COVID-19.

The V and J genes are TRBV4-1 and TRBJ1-5, with 12 bases matching TRBD1. The CDR3 is made up of 16 amino acids. The germline V gene encodes CDR1 MGHRA and CDR2 YSYEKL. V was clipped by 0 bases and J by 9 bases; unmatched bases: 6. CDR3 in DNA: TGCGCCAGCAGCCAAGACCGGGACAGGGGGCTAGGGCCCCAGCATTTT. Translated, it gives CASSQDRDRGLGPQHF.

The rearrangement joins TRBV7-2 to TRBJ1-2, with TRBD1 identical over 9 bases. After removal of 4 bases from V and 3 bases from J, the junction contained 9 bases not matched to a gene. The CDR3 runs 16 residues. CDR1 SGHTA and CDR2 FQGNSA come from the germline V gene. CDR3 sequence: CASSSPGQGDHYGYTF. CDR3 nucleotide sequence: TGTGCCAGCAGCTCACCGGGACAGGGAGATCACTATGGCTACACCTTC. The full variable domain, its missing parts supplied by reference TRBV7-2 and TRBJ1-2, is GAGVSQSPSNKVTEKGKDVELRCDPISGHTALYWYRQSLGQGLEFLIYFQGNSAPDKSGLPSDRFSAERTGGSVSTLTIQRTQQEDSAVYLCASSSPGQGDHYGYTFGSGTRLTVV.

The rearrangement links TRBV5-1 to TRBJ1-6; TRBD1 matches at 7 bases. V trimming: 4 bases; J trimming: 7 bases; junction bases outside the gene matches: 14. The CDR3 is 17 residues long. The germline V gene has CDR1 SGHRS and CDR2 YFSETQ. The CDR3 is CASSLLRQGGRNSPLHF. The CDR3 DNA follows: TGCGCCAGCAGCCTTTTGAGACAGGGAGGTAGGAATTCACCCCTCCACTTT.

This clone was counted a few times. The chain links TRBV6-5 to TRBJ1-2; no definite D call. V was clipped by 7 bases and J by 3 bases, with 15 bases between them. Germline loops: CDR1 MNHEY, CDR2 SVGAGI. The CDR3 length is 14 residues. The CDR3 region has the DNA TGTGCCAGCAAAATAGAGGGCGCCTACTATGGCTACACCTTC. This translates into CASKIEGAYYGYTF.

This clone was observed a single time. This chain uses TRBV28 with TRBJ2-1; 7 bases line up with TRBD2. This CDR3 has 15 amino acids. The V gene's germline CDR1 is MDHEN and CDR2 SYDVKM. Unmatched junction bases numbered 8, after V lost 6 bases and J lost 3 bases. This chain's CDR3 is CASRLPGTNYNEQFF. The DNA for the CDR3 is TGTGCCAGCAGACTCCCCGGGACTAACTACAATGAGCAGTTCTTC.

V usage is TRBV5-8 and J usage is TRBJ1-1, with no clear D. Trimming shortened V by 0 bases and J by 1 base, and 4 bases separated the two germline ends. Germline values: CDR1 SGHTS, CDR2 YDEGEE. This CDR3 region has 13 residues. Written as DNA, the CDR3 is TGTGCCAGCAGCTTGGAGCAGAACACTGAAGCTTTCTTT. It yields the protein CASSLEQNTEAFF.

This clone was picked up a small number of times. This chain uses TRBV19 with TRBJ1-5, with D possibly TRBD1 on 6 matching bases. CDR3 size: 13 residues. V lost 5 bases and J lost 2, with 7 bases in between. Per germline, CDR1 LNHDA and CDR2 SQIVND (reference sequence). The CDR3 DNA follows: TGTGCCAGTAGTCCAGGGGGCAATCAGCCCCAGCATTTT. As protein: CASSPGGNQPQHF.

This chain joins TRBV10-3 and TRBJ1-1; 11 bases agree with TRBD1. Germline values: CDR1 ENHRY, CDR2 SYGVKD. The CDR3 extends over 14 amino acids. The V segment lost 6 bases and the J segment 5 bases; nucleotides outside the gene matches: 5. CDR3 in amino acids: CAIRDRGLGTEAFF. The CDR3 bases are TGTGCCATCAGGGACAGGGGGCTCGGAACTGAAGCTTTCTTT.

V and J are TRBV4-1 and TRBJ1-5; no clear D gene. The CDR3 sequence is 14 residues long. V lost 1 base to trimming and J lost 2 bases, with 6 bases between them. The germline CDR1 and CDR2 sequences are MGHRA and YSYEKL. The CDR3 sequence is CASSQVEGNQPQHF. The CDR3 bases are TGCGCCAGCAGCCAAGTAGAGGGCAATCAGCCCCAGCATTTT.

The chain employs TRBV5-6 and TRBJ2-5; 8 bases map to TRBD1. This CDR3 spans 17 amino acids. With V trimmed by 4 bases and J by 9 bases, 20 bases remained unmatched. Germline V CDR1 and CDR2: SGHDT, YYEEEE. As DNA, the CDR3 is TGTGCCAGCAGCAGTGGACAGGGCTACGCCCTTGGAGCGTCCCAGTACTTC. Protein product: CASSSGQGYALGASQYF.

V usage is TRBV4-1 and J usage is TRBJ2-3; no firm D call. The V end was cut by 1 base, the J end by 2 bases, with 16 bases between. The CDR3 sequence is 17 residues long. Germline V lookup: CDR1 MGHRA, CDR2 YSYEKL. CDR3 in amino acids: CASSQVRLVTLTDTQYF. The CDR3 DNA reads TGCGCCAGCAGCCAAGTGAGATTAGTCACTCTCACAGATACGCAGTATTTT.

V and J are TRBV29-1 and TRBJ2-7, with 7 bases matching TRBD1. V lost 6 bases to trimming and J lost 2 bases; unmatched junction nucleotides: 7. CDR1 and CDR2 (germline): SQVTM, ANQGSEA. The CDR3 extends over 13 amino acids. In DNA form, the CDR3 reads TGCAGCGTCCTGACAGGGACCACCTACGAGCAGTACTTC. Protein sequence: CSVLTGTTYEQYF.

This chain uses TRBV14 with TRBJ1-2, with no clear D. The CDR3 loop spans 14 amino acids. Per germline, CDR1 SGHDN and CDR2 FVKESK. Between the trimmed V and J ends, which lost 1 base and 2 bases, there was a span of 8 bases. CDR3 residues: CASSQVGRNYGYTF. The CDR3 DNA sequence: TGTGCCAGCAGCCAAGTGGGCCGGAACTATGGCTACACCTTC.

The chain couples TRBV5-1 to TRBJ1-2, with 9 positions matching TRBD1. Unmatched junction bases numbered 13, after V lost 2 bases and J lost 8 bases. The CDR3 totals 16 residues. CDR1 and CDR2 (germline): SGHRS, YFSETQ. This chain's CDR3 is CASSFGQGNAPEGYTF. The CDR3 DNA reads as TGCGCCAGCAGCTTCGGACAGGGGAATGCCCCGGAAGGCTACACCTTC.

V is TRBV14 and J is TRBJ2-3; 7 nucleotides agree with TRBD1. The CDR3 has 13 amino acids. Germline loops: CDR1 SGHDN, CDR2 FVKESK. The V gene end was trimmed by 3 bases and the J gene end by 4 bases; junction bases not matched to a gene: 1. The CDR3 sequence: CASSHQGADTQYF. In DNA, the CDR3 is TGTGCCAGCAGCCATCAGGGGGCAGATACGCAGTATTTT.

The chain links TRBV5-5 to TRBJ2-1; D might be TRBD1 (6 bases). Trimming removed 3 bases from V and 2 bases from J, with 15 bases in between. Germline-derived CDR1 and CDR2 are SGHKS and YYEKEE (reference sequence). The CDR3 is 16 residues long. The CDR3 nucleotides read TGTGCCAGCAGCTCCTATCAGGGGCTCGCCTACAATGAGCAGTTCTTC. Amino acid sequence: CASSSYQGLAYNEQFF.

This clone was seen a handful of times. The CDR3 region has the DNA TGTGCCAGCAGTTTCGCGGCCTACGAGCAGTACTTC. Encoded protein: CASSFAAYEQYF. The V call is TRBV12-3 or TRBV12-4, the J call TRBJ2-7; D gene ambiguous. This CDR3 contains 12 residues. V was trimmed by 3 bases and J by 2 bases, leaving 5 bases between them.

The chain couples TRBV5-8 to TRBJ1-4, with D maybe TRBD1 (6 bases). V lost 0 bases and J lost 2, with 14 bases in between. CDR1 and CDR2 (germline): SGHTS, YDEGEE. This CDR3 is built from 17 residues. The CDR3 region is CASSLGRGGWTNEKLFF. In DNA form, the CDR3 reads TGTGCCAGCAGCTTGGGGAGAGGGGGATGGACTAATGAAAAACTGTTTTTT.

This sequence joins TRBV5-4 and TRBJ1-1, with D possibly being TRBD1 (6 bases). The germline gives CDR1 SGHNT, CDR2 YYREEE (reference sequence). The CDR3 has 12 residues. Between the trimmed V and J ends, which lost 5 bases and 2 bases, there was a span of 7 bases. The CDR3 is CASRTGNTEAFF. The CDR3 nucleotides are TGTGCCAGCAGGACAGGAAACACTGAAGCTTTCTTT.

The chain is built from TRBV5-5 and TRBJ1-2; 9 bases agree with TRBD1. V was pared by 4 bases and J by 7 bases, with 11 bases of the junction left unmatched. This CDR3 contains 15 residues. The germline V gene has CDR1 SGHKS and CDR2 YYEKEE (reference sequence). CDR3 DNA: TGTGCCAGCAGCAGTAGTTCGGGACAGGGCTTTGGCTACACCTTC. Its protein is CASSSSSGQGFGYTF.

The chain is built from TRBV7-9 and TRBJ1-1, with TRBD1 identical over 8 bases. V shed 3 bases and J 4 bases; nucleotides not matched to a gene: 10. The germline CDR1 and CDR2 sequences are SEHNR and FQNEAQ (reference sequence). The CDR3 is 16 residues long. CDR3 loop: CASSFLSTGGSTEAFF. As DNA, the CDR3 is TGTGCCAGCAGCTTTCTTTCAACAGGGGGTAGCACTGAAGCTTTCTTT.

The genes are TRBV7-6 and TRBJ2-5, with D tentatively TRBD1 (6 bases). Germline CDR1 is SGHVS and CDR2 is FNYEAQ. V lost 3 bases and J lost 1, with 15 bases in between. The CDR3 extends over 16 amino acids. The CDR3 region is CASSFNPGHSQETQYF. The CDR3, as DNA: TGTGCCAGCAGCTTCAATCCGGGACACTCCCAAGAGACCCAGTACTTC.

DNA for the CDR3: TGCGCCAGCAGCCCAAACCCGGGACAGGGGTATGGCTACACCTTC. As protein: CASSPNPGQGYGYTF. The gene calls are TRBV5-1 and TRBJ1-2; 10 nucleotides line up with TRBD1. The CDR3 is made up of 15 amino acids. V was clipped by 4 bases and J by 5 bases; unmatched bases: 8. Germline V lookup: CDR1 SGHRS, CDR2 YFSETQ.

A few counts support this clone. The chain links TRBV2 to TRBJ2-7, with 8 bases aligning to TRBD2. The CDR3 is 16 amino acids. The ends lost 3 bases at V and 9 bases at J; junction bases unmatched: 16. Germline CDR1 is SNHLY and CDR2 is FYNNEI. CDR3 protein: CASSDRTSGLRSVQYF. CDR3 nucleotides: TGTGCCAGCAGTGACCGAACTAGCGGATTACGTAGCGTGCAGTACTTC.

This clone appeared once. The chain joins TRBV2 to TRBJ1-2; the match to TRBD1 covers 9 bases. The V and J ends lost 6 bases and 11 bases, in that order; junction bases with no gene match: 7. The CDR3 loop spans 12 amino acids. Per germline, CDR1 SNHLY and CDR2 FYNNEI. The CDR3 loop is CASRTGTGFYTF. CDR3 nucleotides: TGTGCCAGCAGAACCGGGACAGGGTTTTACACCTTC.

This chain uses TRBV19 with TRBJ1-2; the match to TRBD1 covers 7 bases. The ends lost 7 bases at V and 5 bases at J; junction bases unmatched: 10. CDR1 LNHDA and CDR2 SQIVND come from the germline V gene (reference sequence). The CDR3 consists of 14 residues. The CDR3 DNA is TGTGCCAGTAATAGCGACGACAGGGTTTATGGCTACACCTTC. Its translation is CASNSDDRVYGYTF.

This clone was detected once. The chain recombines TRBV9 with TRBJ1-1; a possible D gene is TRBD1 (5 bases). The CDR3 covers 16 residues. In germline, CDR1 is SGDLS, CDR2 YYNGEE. V lost 0 bases, J lost 6 bases, and 18 bases lay in between. The chain's CDR3 is CASSVASGGKKAEAFF. CDR3 sequence (DNA): TGTGCCAGCAGCGTAGCCAGCGGGGGAAAAAAGGCTGAAGCTTTCTTT.

The V and J genes are TRBV5-4 and TRBJ1-1; maybe TRBD1 (5 bases). Germline V lookup: CDR1 SGHNT, CDR2 YYREEE (reference sequence). The CDR3 contains 15 residues. V lost 2 bases to trimming and J lost 1 base, with 12 bases between them. The CDR3 protein is CASSLFGQGNTEAFF. CDR3 nucleotides: TGTGCCAGCAGCTTATTCGGGCAGGGGAACACTGAAGCTTTCTTT.

This CDR3 is CASVGGINEKLFF. The DNA for the CDR3 is TGTGCCAGCGTCGGGGGAATTAATGAAAAACTGTTTTTT. V and J are TRBV2 and TRBJ1-4; tentative D call: TRBD1 (5 bases). Trimming shortened V by 8 bases and J by 4 bases, and 11 bases separated the two germline ends. The CDR3 is 13 residues long. The germline gives CDR1 SNHLY, CDR2 FYNNEI.

The chain joins TRBV18 to TRBJ1-5, with D possibly TRBD1 on 5 matching bases. Trimming removed 3 bases from V and 3 bases from J, with 12 bases in between. Germline V gene data show CDR1 as KGHSH and CDR2 as LQKENI. CDR3 length: 15 residues. In DNA form, the CDR3 reads TGTGCCAGCTCACCGCGCGGGGGTATCAATCAGCCCCAGCATTTT. The encoded protein is CASSPRGGINQPQHF. Full variable domain (rest looked up from reference TRBV18 and TRBJ1-5): NAGVMQNPRHLVRRRGQEARLRCSPMKGHSHVYWYRQLPEEGLKFMVYLQKENIIDESGMPKERFSAEFPKEGPSILRIQQVVRGDSAAYFCASSPRGGINQPQHFGDGTRLSIL.

The rearrangement joins TRBV10-3 to TRBJ2-7; 7 bases match TRBD2. CDR1 is ENHRY, CDR2 SYGVKD, per germline. The CDR3 is 15 residues long. The J segment lost 6 bases and the V segment lost 3 bases, leaving 11 bases of the junction unmatched. The CDR3 here is CAISDIGQASGEQYF. The CDR3 DNA follows: TGTGCCATCAGTGACATAGGTCAGGCTAGCGGCGAGCAGTACTTC.

The chain carries TRBV16 and TRBJ1-2; 9 positions agree with TRBD1. V dropped 4 bases and J dropped 2; count of bases not matched to a gene: 5. CDR3 length: 15 amino acids. In germline, CDR1 is KGHSY, CDR2 FQNENV. The CDR3 loop reads CASSPGTGLNYGYTF. In DNA form, the CDR3 reads TGTGCCAGCAGCCCGGGGACAGGGCTAAACTATGGCTACACCTTC.